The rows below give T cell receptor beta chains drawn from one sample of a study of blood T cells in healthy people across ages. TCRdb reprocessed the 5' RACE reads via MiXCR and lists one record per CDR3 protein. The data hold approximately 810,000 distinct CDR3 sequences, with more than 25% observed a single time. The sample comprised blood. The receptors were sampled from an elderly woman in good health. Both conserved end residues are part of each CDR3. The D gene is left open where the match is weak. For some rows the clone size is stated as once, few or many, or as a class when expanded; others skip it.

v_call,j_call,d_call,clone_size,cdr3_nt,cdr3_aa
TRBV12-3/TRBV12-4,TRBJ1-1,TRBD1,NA,TGTGCCAGCAGACCACCGGGACAGAGGAACACTGAAGCTTTCTTT,CASRPPGQRNTEAFF
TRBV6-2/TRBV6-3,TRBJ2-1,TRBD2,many,TGTGCCAGCAGTTACCGGGCCAGCGGGGGGTTAAACAATGAGCAGTTCTTC,CASSYRASGGLNNEQFF
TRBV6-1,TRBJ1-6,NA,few,TGTGCCAGCAGTGTTCAGAGTAATTCACCCCTCCACTTT,CASSVQSNSPLHF
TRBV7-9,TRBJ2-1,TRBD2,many,TGTGCCAGCACCCTACGTCGGCTAGCGGGGGACAATGAGCAGTTCTTC,CASTLRRLAGDNEQFF
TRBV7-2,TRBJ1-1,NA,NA,TGTGCCAGCAGCTTAGTTTGGGGGAAGTCGCCTGAAGCTTTCTTT,CASSLVWGKSPEAFF
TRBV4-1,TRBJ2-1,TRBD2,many,TGCGCCAGCAGCCAAGGACCTAGCGGGATCATCTACAATGAGCAGTTCTTC,CASSQGPSGIIYNEQFF
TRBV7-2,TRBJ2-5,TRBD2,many,TGTGCCAGCAGCTTACGGGACAAATTGACTAGCGGGGTAGAGACCCAGTACTTC,CASSLRDKLTSGVETQYF
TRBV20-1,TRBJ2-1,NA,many,TGCAGTGCTAGAGACACCCTTGAGCAGTTCTTC,CSARDTLEQFF
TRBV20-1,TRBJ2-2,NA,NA,TGCAGTGCTACCCGACAGAACACCGGGGAGCTGTTTTTT,CSATRQNTGELFF
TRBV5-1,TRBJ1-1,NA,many,TGCGCCAGCAGCTCCCTTAACGCTAACACTGAAGCTTTCTTT,CASSSLNANTEAFF
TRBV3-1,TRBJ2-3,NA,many,TGTGCCAGCAGCCAAGGTGTTAGTCATACGCAGTATTTT,CASSQGVSHTQYF
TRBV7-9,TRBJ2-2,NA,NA,TGTGCCAGCAGCTTAGCCCATCCGAACACCGGGGAGCTGTTTTTT,CASSLAHPNTGELFF